This is a list of T cell receptor beta chains from one sample in a study of graft-versus-host responses after intestinal transplantation. Sequenced by immunoSEQ multiplex PCR; TCRdb stores in-frame clones only, minus some. The sample holds 85,000 to 90,000 clones, approximately 90% seen once. No antigens are known for them. Sequencing used unstimulated CD4+ T cells sorted from spleen or lymph node cells, obtained before transplant. The receptor source for this set is a human donor who was the organ donor for an intestinal transplant. The CDR3 runs from the conserved cysteine through the conserved F or W. A D gene is named only where the DNA matches it firmly. The size entry is marked missing in some rows and otherwise reads once, few, many or a size class.

V	J	D	size	CDR3	DNA
TRBV4-1	TRBJ2-6	-	-	CASSPRTGPGANVLTF	TGCGCCAGCAGCCCCCGTACGGGTCCTGGGGCCAACGTCCTGACTTTC
TRBV6-1	TRBJ1-5	-	-	CASSEARGGDQPQHF	TGTGCCAGCAGTGAAGCTCGGGGGGGGGATCAGCCCCAGCATTTT
TRBV5-1	TRBJ2-7	-	-	CASSYNRGGSYEQYF	TGCGCCAGCAGCTATAACAGAGGAGGCTCCTACGAGCAGTACTTC
TRBV29-1	TRBJ2-5	-	-	CSVELQVRETQYF	TGCAGCGTTGAGTTACAGGTCAGAGAGACCCAGTACTTC
TRBV10-1	TRBJ2-7	TRBD1	-	CASSEWTGGSYEQYF	TGCGCCAGCAGTGAGTGGACAGGGGGCTCCTACGAGCAGTACTTC
TRBV19	TRBJ2-3	TRBD1	-	CASSSDRTLDTQYF	TGTGCCAGTAGTTCGGACAGGACCTTAGATACGCAGTATTTT
TRBV7-6	TRBJ1-2	-	-	CASSFHRPPWGYGYTF	TGTGCCAGCAGCTTTCACAGGCCCCCATGGGGCTATGGCTACACCTTC
TRBV11-2	TRBJ2-1	TRBD2	-	CASSSLLGQGGVEQFF	TGTGCCAGCAGTTCACTTCTGGGGCAGGGAGGGGTTGAGCAGTTCTTC
TRBV15	TRBJ2-5	TRBD2	-	CATSRDQGLAYATQYF	TGTGCCACCAGCAGAGACCAGGGACTAGCGTACGCGACCCAGTACTTC
TRBV5-1	TRBJ2-2	-	-	CASSLAGNTGELFF	TGCGCCAGCAGCTTGGCAGGGAACACCGGGGAGCTGTTTTTT
TRBV4-2	TRBJ2-3	-	-	CASSQDQGTDTQYF	TGTGCCAGCAGCCAAGACCAGGGCACAGATACGCAGTATTTT
TRBV6-5	TRBJ1-2	TRBD1	-	CASSYSVDRVNGYTF	TGTGCCAGCAGTTACTCAGTCGACAGGGTGAATGGCTACACCTTC
TRBV5-1	TRBJ1-1	-	-	CASSLRANTEAFF	TGCGCCAGCAGCTTAAGAGCTAACACTGAAGCTTTCTTT
TRBV7-2	TRBJ2-5	-	-	CASSLGFRGSETQYF	TGTGCCAGCAGCTTAGGGTTTAGGGGCAGCGAGACCCAGTACTTC
TRBV19	TRBJ2-7	-	-	CVHAGAATYEQYF	TGTGTCCACGCGGGGGCAGCCACCTACGAGCAGTACTTC
TRBV28	TRBJ2-7	TRBD2	-	CASTSGGVTYEQYF	TGTGCCAGCACTTCGGGAGGGGTGACCTACGAGCAGTACTTC
TRBV10-3	TRBJ2-1	-	-	CATSRGAYNEQFF	TGTGCCACTAGCCGGGGGGCGTACAATGAGCAGTTCTTC
TRBV6-1	TRBJ1-6	TRBD1	-	CASQTGLISPLHF	TGTGCCAGCCAGACAGGGTTGATTTCACCCCTCCACTTT
TRBV28	TRBJ2-5	TRBD2	once	CASSPPGLARETQYF	TGTGCCAGCAGTCCTCCGGGACTAGCGCGGGAGACCCAGTACTTC
TRBV6-1	TRBJ1-4	-	-	CASRRNRVTDEKLFF	TGTGCCAGCAGGAGAAACAGGGTAACGGATGAAAAACTGTTTTTT
TRBV5-1	TRBJ1-2	TRBD1	-	CASSLGQGGGYGYTF	TGCGCCAGCAGCTTGGGACAGGGAGGAGGCTATGGCTACACCTTC
TRBV6-6	TRBJ2-1	-	-	CASSYSAGLYNEQFF	TGTGCCAGCAGTTACTCGGCGGGGCTTTACAATGAGCAGTTCTTC
TRBV21-1	TRBJ2-5	-	-	CASSNSSQETQYF	TGTGCCAGCAGCAATAGCAGCCAAGAGACCCAGTACTTC
TRBV7-7	TRBJ2-5	-	-	CASSLRVGEETQYF	TGTGCCAGCAGCTTGAGGGTTGGGGAAGAGACCCAGTACTTC
TRBV7-3	TRBJ2-1	TRBD2	-	CASSSGLAFDNEQFF	TGTGCCAGCAGCTCCGGACTAGCTTTCGACAATGAGCAGTTCTTC
TRBV4-1	TRBJ2-7	-	-	CASSKSWLTLGEQYF	TGCGCCAGCAGCAAAAGCTGGCTCACCCTAGGCGAGCAGTACTTC
TRBV7-2	TRBJ1-1	-	-	CASSRRQSTEAFF	TGTGCCAGCAGCAGAAGACAGAGCACTGAAGCTTTCTTT
TRBV20-1	TRBJ1-4	TRBD1	-	CSATGNEKLFF	TGCAGTGCGACAGGGAATGAAAAACTGTTTTTT
TRBV19	TRBJ2-1	TRBD2	-	CASSIDRPTSGIYNEQFF	TGTGCCAGTAGTATAGATCGTCCCACTAGCGGGATCTACAATGAGCAGTTCTTC